The clone carrying this TCR beta chain was recorded a few times. What it binds is unknown. This CDR3 spans 13 amino acids. The germline V gene encodes CDR1 SGHTA and CDR2 FQGNSA. Deletions cut 1 base from V and 3 bases from J, with 6 bases between. This sample stems from a study of cytomegalovirus exposure and HLA in healthy donors. Study-level findings and limits: An assumption of roughly uniform sequencing depth across donors underlay the presence/absence analyses. The classifier reportedly diagnosed cytomegalovirus status with high specificity and sensitivity. Fewer N-insertions than the roughly 600-donor mean were reportedly shown by an Asian-associated ancestry cluster in a later analysis.

It was with 60 Vbeta and 13 Jbeta primers that the PCR ran. Sequencing used immunoSEQ multiplex PCR; TCRdb keeps in-frame clones, though not all of them. This table holds 100,000 or so clones, roughly 15% found once. Sequenced input: PBMCs. This receptor was taken from a female donor in good health and CMV-seronegative. V gene TRBV7-2 combines with J gene TRBJ2-5; D is possibly TRBD1 (5 bases). DNA for the CDR3: TGTGCCAGCAGCTTAGTGACAGAAGAGACCCAGTACTTC. Protein sequence: CASSLVTEETQYF.